The present entry profiles one TCR beta chain with its context. Its antigen is still unknown. A second roughly 7 to 11 cycle PCR used barcoded and J-beta primers. TCRdb re-analysed the 5' RACE reads in MiXCR, keeping a single row per CDR3 protein. The sample has 1,100,000 or so distinct CDR3 sequences; 40% to 55% are singletons. This specimen comes from a study of blood T cells in healthy people across ages. Isolated per sample were at least 6 million PBMCs. Study-wide results and caveats: In the absence of known donor CMV status, changes in expanded clonotypes were possibly confounded.

Sequenced: blood. The TCR was taken from a woman aged 60-75 years in good health.

Written as DNA, the CDR3 is TGCGCCAGCAGCTTGGAAATCAGGACTAGGAGCTACGAGCAGTACTTC. This gives the protein CASSLEIRTRSYEQYF. The rearrangement joins TRBV5-1 to TRBJ2-7, with 7 bases aligning to TRBD2. This CDR3 comprises 16 residues. Germline assignment: CDR1 SGHRS and CDR2 YFSETQ. Germline trimming cut 0 bases from V and 3 bases from J; bases unmatched to any gene: 9. The entire variable domain, with the rest obtained from reference TRBV5-1 and TRBJ2-7, is as follows: KAGVTQTPRYLIKTRGQQVTLSCSPISGHRSVSWYQQTPGQGLQFLFEYFSETQRNKGNFPGRFSGRQFSNSRSEMNVSTLELGDSALYLCASSLEIRTRSYEQYFGPGTRLTVT.